This note documents a single T cell receptor (beta chain) sequence. Its antigen specificity is not known. No clone much larger than this one lies a single base away; base qualities are absent. Receptor libraries were prepared by PCR. Reads for this sample came from an Illumina HiSeq 2500. TCR libraries were prepared with molecular barcoding, using unique molecular identifiers to normalize TCRbeta repertoire quantification. TCRdb reran the public reads through fastp at Q25 and MiXCR, keeping productive beta chains. Identical CDR3 protein sequences are pooled into one entry, listed with their most common genes and DNA. The sample table holds 440,000 or so distinct CDR3 sequences, of which about 40% were seen once. The ten largest clones capture 27% of the sample. From the germline V gene, CDR1 is SQVTM and CDR2 is ANQGSEA. Cut back by 0 bases and 0 bases, the V and J ends lie 13 bases apart. Its CDR3 holds 16 amino acids, cysteine through phenylalanine. CDR3 DNA only is kept here, 48 bases in frame from base 1.

This sample was included in a study of T-cell reconstitution after alpha-beta-depleted transplantation in children (dated by TCRdb to the mid-2010s). Study-wide context: T-cell immune reconstitution after TCRalphabeta/CD19-depleted allogeneic hematopoietic cell transplantation in children was quantitatively tracked in the study by means of TCR repertoire profiling. The paper as a whole reports these results and caveats: About two months after transplant, the apparently early recovery of alphabetaT-cell counts reportedly depended on just several hundred clones that had expanded rapidly and came from non-depleted graft cells. Over subsequent months, a decline in hyperexpanded clone frequencies was noted, and after one year, T-cell counts and TCRbeta diversity were mostly ascribed to newly produced T cells. In some patients, the high TCRbeta diversity seen at day 60 was put down to recipient T cells and intrathymic progenitors that had survived conditioning.

Reading the label with the study, this specimen's treatment or condition is: allogeneic hematopoietic cell transplantation with graft depleted of TCRalphabeta T cells and CD19 B cells. The children who served as transplant recipients had been given grafts of TCRalphabeta/CD19-depleted allogeneic hematopoietic cells. The sequences come from PBMCs, collected before TCRalphabeta/CD19-depleted stem cell transplant. The TCR comes from a girl aged 2-10 years with aplastic anemia, due to receive a stem cell transplant. This chain is built from TRBV29-1 and TRBJ2-3; the D gene identity is not certain. The CDR3 region reads CSVEDLRVTSTDTQYF. At the DNA level, the sequence is TGCAGCGTTGAAGATTTACGGGTTACTAGCACAGATACGCAGTATTTT.